The clone carrying this T cell receptor beta chain has at least ten counts. Antigen specificity is unknown. These data are taken from a study of Graves' ophthalmopathy and Graves' hyperthyroidism. V was cut by 4 bases and J by 3 bases, with 5 bases left in between. The CDR3 runs to 11 residues. Germline CDR1 reads SGHKS; CDR2 reads YYEKEE (reference sequence). Findings of the study overall: Most clonotypes expanded in thyroid above 0.001 frequency were present in blood too. Discrimination between ophthalmopathy and stable hyperthyroidism by a 13-signature model showed roughly 88% sensitivity and about 80% specificity.

The TCR beta CDR3 regions underwent amplification from RNA transcripts. RT-PCR with HTBI primers came first, then second-round multiplex PCR. TCRdb re-analysed the multiplex PCR reads in MiXCR, keeping a single row per CDR3 protein. This table holds over 650,000 distinct CDR3 sequences, roughly two fifths found once. Diagnosis relied on clinical symptoms, serum thyroxine, TRAb, thyroid ultrasound and orbital computed tomography. PBMCs originated in 7.5 to 10 ml of fresh peripheral blood. This TCR was sampled from an adult man with Graves' ophthalmopathy. The chain couples TRBV5-5 to TRBJ2-7; the D is unclear. The specimen was peripheral blood. CDR3 sequence reads: CASSHLYEQYF. The CDR3 bases are TGTGCCAGCAGCCACCTCTACGAGCAGTACTTC.